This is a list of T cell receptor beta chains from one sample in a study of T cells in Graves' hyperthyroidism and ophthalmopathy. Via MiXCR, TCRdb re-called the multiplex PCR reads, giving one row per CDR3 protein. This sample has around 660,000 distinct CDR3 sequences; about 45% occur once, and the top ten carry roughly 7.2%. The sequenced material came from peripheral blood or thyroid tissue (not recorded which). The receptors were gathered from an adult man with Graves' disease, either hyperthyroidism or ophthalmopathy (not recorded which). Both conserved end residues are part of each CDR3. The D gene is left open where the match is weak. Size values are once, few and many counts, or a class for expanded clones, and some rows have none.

CSAVTPGFNYGYTF | TGCAGTGCTGTAACCCCAGGGTTTAACTATGGCTACACCTTC | TRBJ1-2 | TRBV20-1 | few | -
CSVEVAGAGQPQHF | TGCAGCGTTGAAGTGGCAGGGGCCGGCCAGCCCCAGCATTTT | TRBJ1-5 | TRBV29-1 | few | -
CAIGQGAFGNQPQHF | TGTGCCATCGGGCAGGGGGCTTTCGGCAATCAGCCCCAGCATTTT | TRBJ1-5 | TRBV10-3 | - | TRBD1
CASSVAGLAGGLGELFF | TGTGCCAGCAGCGTAGCAGGACTAGCGGGGGGCCTCGGGGAGCTGTTTTTT | TRBJ2-2 | TRBV12-3/TRBV12-4 | - | TRBD2
CASTPAAGELFF | TGTGCCAGCACCCCCGCGGCCGGGGAGCTGTTTTTT | TRBJ2-2 | TRBV7-2 | few | -
CASSQGSGQPQHF | TGTGCCAGCAGTCAGGGGTCGGGCCAGCCCCAGCATTTT | TRBJ1-5 | TRBV2 | - | -
CSVEDPSLTVNTEAFF | TGCAGCGTTGAAGATCCTAGTCTAACCGTGAACACTGAAGCTTTCTTT | TRBJ1-1 | TRBV29-1 | many | -
CASSGGLGNTEAFF | TGTGCCAGCAGCGGCGGTCTGGGGAACACTGAAGCTTTCTTT | TRBJ1-1 | TRBV9 | few | -
CASSYDRVSYEQYF | TGTGCCAGCAGTTATGACAGGGTCTCCTACGAGCAGTACTTC | TRBJ2-7 | TRBV6-6 | - | TRBD1
CAISPREGDGYTF | TGTGCCATCAGCCCCCGGGAGGGAGATGGCTACACCTTC | TRBJ1-2 | TRBV10-3 | - | -
CASSQQGYGNTIYF | TGTGCCAGCAGCCAACAGGGATATGGAAACACCATATATTTT | TRBJ1-3 | TRBV14 | - | -